This T cell receptor beta chain derives from a study of cytomegalovirus exposure and HLA in healthy donors. PCR was performed using 60 Vbeta and 13 Jbeta primers. Method: immunoSEQ multiplex PCR; TCRdb's copy keeps in-frame clones and lacks some. The data show about 140,000 clones, roughly 76% seen once. The CDR3 covers 15 residues. V shed 4 bases and J 3 bases; nucleotides not matched to a gene: 8. The V gene's germline CDR1 is SGHRS and CDR2 YFSETQ. Sequencing was done on a sample of PBMCs. This TCR was recovered from a female donor in good health and CMV-seronegative. V gene TRBV5-1 combines with J gene TRBJ2-3, with 7 bases fitting TRBD1. The CDR3 is CASSVQGKGTDTQYF. The CDR3 nucleotides are TGCGCCAGCAGCGTACAGGGGAAGGGGACAGATACGCAGTATTTT.